The 12 T cell receptor beta chains given below trace back to one sample, sequenced in a study of blood T cell repertoires in COVID-19. Data came from immunoSEQ multiplex PCR; TCRdb stores just in-frame clones and leaves some out. The sample lists approximately 230,000 clones, roughly 80% seen once, with more than 7% in the top ten. The sequenced sample was peripheral blood. All receptors derive from an older man with acute or convalescent COVID-19.

The chain uses TRBV11-2 and TRBJ1-1, with D perhaps TRBD1 (5 bases). Per the germline V gene, CDR1 is SGHAT and CDR2 is FQNNGV. Trimming removed 1 base from V and 1 base from J, with 10 bases in between. The CDR3 covers 15 residues. The CDR3: CASSLGRGENTEAFF. CDR3 sequence (DNA): TGTGCCAGCAGCTTAGGGAGGGGTGAGAACACTGAAGCTTTCTTT.

The rearrangement links TRBV23-1 to TRBJ1-2, with TRBD1 identical over 7 bases. TRBV23-1 is annotated as an ORF whose role is uncertain. Trimming cost V 7 bases and J 4 bases; bases outside gene matches: 3. The CDR3 consists of 12 residues. CDR3 bases: TGCGCCAGCATGACAGGGACCTATGGCTACACCTTC. It translates to CASMTGTYGYTF.

V and J are TRBV18 and TRBJ1-1; 9 bases agree with TRBD1. The CDR3 has 14 residues. Germline lookup yields CDR1 KGHSH and CDR2 LQKENI. V shed 3 bases, J shed 6 bases, and the junction held 5 bases outside the gene matches. CDR3: CASSPRDRVPEAFF. DNA for the CDR3: TGTGCCAGCTCACCGCGGGACAGGGTCCCTGAAGCTTTCTTT.

The chain joins TRBV9 to TRBJ1-1, with D maybe TRBD1 (5 bases). The germline V gene has CDR1 SGDLS and CDR2 YYNGEE. CDR3 size: 12 residues. Trimming stripped 7 bases from V and 6 bases from J, with 13 bases between. Here the CDR3 DNA reads TGTGCCAGCGGGGTGGCGGGGCCTGAAGCTTTCTTT. Its translation is CASGVAGPEAFF. The variable domain in full, completed from reference TRBV9 and TRBJ1-1, reads DSGVTQTPKHLITATGQRVTLRCSPRSGDLSVYWYQQSLDQGLQFLIQYYNGEERAKGNILERFSAQQFPDLHSELNLSSLELGDSALYFCASGVAGPEAFFGQGTRLTVV.

The chain couples TRBV6-5 to TRBJ2-7; 9 bases are shared with TRBD1. The CDR3 spans 15 residues. Germline V gene sequence: CDR1 MNHEY, CDR2 SVGAGI. After removal of 3 bases from V and 1 base from J, the junction contained 4 bases not matched to a gene. The CDR3 region is CASSYPGTGSYEQYF. DNA of the CDR3: TGTGCCAGCAGTTATCCAGGGACAGGGTCCTACGAGCAGTACTTC.

The sample holds one count of this clone. The CDR3 sequence: CASSLGQGSSPLHF. In DNA form, the CDR3 reads TGTGCCAGCAGCTTGGGACAGGGGAGTTCACCCCTCCACTTT. This sequence joins TRBV7-8 and TRBJ1-6; TRBD1 matches 10 bases. Per germline, CDR1 SGHVS and CDR2 FQNEAQ. This CDR3 is 14 amino acids long. V shed 3 bases and J 9 bases; nucleotides not matched to a gene: 2. The full variable domain, completed using reference TRBV7-8 and TRBJ1-6, is GAGVSQSPRYKVAKRGQDVALRCDPISGHVSLFWYQQALGQGPEFLTYFQNEAQLDKSGLPSDRFFAERPEGSVSTLKIQRTQQEDSAVYLCASSLGQGSSPLHFGNGTRLTVT.

J is TRBJ1-3 and V is TRBV23-1; no clear D gene. TRBV23-1 counts as an open reading frame of uncertain function. Trimming left V 2 bases short and J 3 bases short, with 8 bases between. This CDR3 is 14 amino acids long. CDR3 nucleotides: TGCGCCAGCAGTCAAACCGGGGTTGGAAACACCATATATTTT. As protein: CASSQTGVGNTIYF.

The chain has TRBV6-5 and TRBJ2-7; D possibly corresponds to TRBD1 (5 bases). V was clipped by 6 bases and J by 4 bases, with 13 bases between them. This CDR3 has 13 residues. Germline lookup yields CDR1 MNHEY and CDR2 SVGAGI. This CDR3 is CASSSPGSYEQYF. The CDR3 DNA follows: TGTGCCAGCAGCTCCCCAGGGTCGTACGAGCAGTACTTC.

The chain employs TRBV9 and TRBJ2-3, with a possible D match to TRBD2 (6 bases). The CDR3 is 16 amino acids. The V and J ends lost 2 bases and 4 bases respectively, with 17 bases between them. CDR1 SGDLS and CDR2 YYNGEE come from the germline V gene. In nucleotides, the CDR3 is TGTGCCAGCAGCGTCACAGCGGGTGGGTGGGCAGATACGCAGTATTTT. Translation: CASSVTAGGWADTQYF.

The chain has TRBV5-1 and TRBJ2-7; TRBD1 matches at 7 bases. CDR1 and CDR2 (germline): SGHRS, YFSETQ. Unmatched junction bases numbered 5, after V lost 3 bases and J lost 2 bases. This CDR3 region has 14 residues. Here the CDR3 reads CASSYTGETYEQYF. CDR3 nucleotides: TGCGCCAGCAGCTATACAGGGGAAACCTACGAGCAGTACTTC.

This clone was picked up one time. J is TRBJ1-3 and V is TRBV18; tentative D call: TRBD1 (5 bases). V was cut by 0 bases and J by 2 bases, with 8 bases left in between. Germline CDR1 and CDR2: KGHSH and LQKENI. This CDR3 spans 15 amino acids. The CDR3 sequence: CASSPPGLAGNTIYF. The CDR3 nucleotides read TGTGCCAGCTCACCACCGGGACTCGCTGGAAACACCATATATTTT.

V usage is TRBV10-3 and J usage is TRBJ2-2; D perhaps matches TRBD2 (6 bases). The CDR3 is made up of 14 amino acids. The ends were cut back, 0 bases at V and 7 bases at J, with 9 bases in the middle. Germline loops: CDR1 ENHRY, CDR2 SYGVKD. DNA of the CDR3: TGTGCCATCAGTGAGTCGACTAGTAACGGGGAGCTGTTTTTT. Its protein product is CAISESTSNGELFF.